This record looks at one TCR beta chain sequence and its context. Its antigen is unknown. The CDR3 sequence is 14 residues long. The V end lost 6 bases, the J end lost 0 bases, and 11 bases lay between the germline ends. The V gene's germline CDR1 is ENHRY and CDR2 SYGVKD. The data are from a study of T-cell reconstitution after alpha-beta-depleted transplantation in children. Study-wide findings and caveats: Some patients' high day-60 TCRbeta diversity was attributed to recipient cells surviving conditioning. Several hundred rapidly expanded clones from non-depleted graft cells reportedly supplied alpha-beta T cells about two months post-transplant.

During its preparation, the TCRbeta library received unique molecular identifiers. TCRdb called the PCR reads again in MiXCR, with one record for every CDR3 protein. This table holds around 960,000 distinct CDR3 sequences, about 30% found once. The source of this sequence is a boy under two years old who had a stem cell transplant for SCID, so the T cells may come from the graft donor. The specimen was PBMCs, mostly from graft donor cells, collected 360 days after TCRalphabeta/CD19-depleted stem cell transplant. The J gene is TRBJ2-5, the V gene TRBV10-3, with D perhaps given as TRBD1 or TRBD2 (5 bases each). Written as DNA, the CDR3 is TGTGCCATCAGGGGGCTAGCAAACCAAGAGACCCAGTACTTC. Amino acids: CAIRGLANQETQYF.